This T cell receptor beta chain was recovered during a study of blood T cells in healthy people across ages. V lost 4 bases and J lost 7; bases outside the gene matches: 10. The length of the CDR3 is 15 residues. Combining a sample-barcoded 5' primer with a J-beta primer mix, a second PCR ran for about 7 to 12 cycles. Each of the cDNA molecules was tagged by a template-switch adaptor with 12 random nucleotides. Every individual sample yielded 2.5 million or more paired-end reads (each containing CDR3). Via MiXCR, TCRdb re-called the 5' RACE reads, giving one row per CDR3 protein. The profile shows roughly 1,300,000 distinct CDR3 sequences, approximately 59% of them singletons. Study-level points and caveats: Per million T cells, the diversity of TCR beta decreased roughly linearly as age advanced.

On this clonotype itself: Antigen: not known.

The chain links TRBV12-3 or TRBV12-4 to TRBJ2-1; 7 bases fit TRBD2. This TCR came from a man aged 18 to 30 in good health. Input material: blood. The CDR3 bases are TGTGCCAGCAGTTCTGGGACTACCAACGCTAATGAGCAGTTCTTC. It translates to CASSSGTTNANEQFF.